A single count supports the clone carrying this T cell receptor (beta chain). The data were taken from a study of OX40 agonist ivuxolimab in advanced cancers. Generated by immunoSEQ multiplex PCR, the TCRdb table keeps only in-frame clones and is missing some. The sample consists of tens of thousands of clones, about 90% of them appearing once. The CDR3 contains 18 residues. Germline CDR1 GTSNPN, CDR2 SVGIG (reference sequence). Trimming stripped 1 base from V and 3 bases from J, with 19 bases between. The sequence was collected from an adult with an advanced solid tumor such as melanoma, head and neck, liver or kidney cancer. The chain carries TRBV30 and TRBJ2-6, with D possibly matching TRBD2 (6 bases). Sample: CD4+ or CD8+ T cells sorted from blood, taken in a trial of the OX40 agonist ivuxolimab. CDR3 amino acids: CAWSGPVAGRSGANVLTF. Here the CDR3 DNA reads TGTGCCTGGAGTGGGCCGGTGGCAGGGAGGAGTGGGGCCAACGTCCTGACTTTC.